Listed here are 10 T cell receptor beta chains from one sample, sequenced in a study of shared clonotypes between healthy human individuals. Assay used: immunoSEQ multiplex PCR; TCRdb lists only in-frame clones, some missing. The sample yields about 490,000 clones, around 79% seen once. Sample: PBMCs. These receptors were collected from a middle-aged woman in good health. Some clones in this sample may be carry-over from other donors' samples.

The chain carries TRBV10-2 and TRBJ1-4; D is possibly TRBD1 (6 bases). Trimming removed 4 bases at V and 5 bases at J, with 11 bases between. CDR1 and CDR2 from the germline V gene are WSHSY and SAAADI. The CDR3 runs 14 residues. The CDR3 loop reads CASSGTGINEKLFF. CDR3 bases: TGCGCCAGCAGTGGTACAGGGATAAATGAAAAACTGTTTTTT.

Here the CDR3 DNA reads TGCGCCGGCTTGGGACAGGGTAACTATGGCTACACCTTC. This sequence encodes CAGLGQGNYGYTF. This chain links TRBV10-1 with TRBJ1-2; 9 bases fit TRBD1. V lost 11 bases, J lost 1 base, and 5 bases stayed unmatched. In germline, CDR1 is WNHNN, CDR2 SYGVQD (reference sequence). This CDR3 is built from 13 residues.

The V and J genes are TRBV2 and TRBJ1-2; the D is unclear. Germline CDR1 SNHLY, CDR2 FYNNEI. Trimming shortened V by 3 bases and J by 0 bases, and 11 bases separated the two germline ends. The CDR3 loop spans 15 amino acids. CDR3 region: CASSELSETNYGYTF. The CDR3 coding sequence is TGTGCCAGCAGTGAGCTGTCAGAAACTAACTATGGCTACACCTTC.

This chain links TRBV28 with TRBJ2-7; unclear D gene. V lost 5 bases to trimming and J lost 2 bases, with 7 bases between them. The germline CDR1 and CDR2 sequences are MDHEN and SYDVKM. The CDR3 is 12 residues long. The CDR3 spells CASSGGAYEQYF. CDR3 sequence (DNA): TGTGCCAGCAGTGGTGGGGCCTACGAGCAGTACTTC. The variable domain in full, with the rest retrieved from reference TRBV28 and TRBJ2-7, is DVKVTQSSRYLVKRTGEKVFLECVQDMDHENMFWYRQDPGLGLRLIYFSYDVKMKEKGDIPEGYSVSREKKERFSLILESASTNQTSMYLCASSGGAYEQYFGPGTRLTVT.

This rearrangement joins TRBV10-3 to TRBJ1-1, with D unclear. The germline V gene has CDR1 ENHRY and CDR2 SYGVKD. V gave up 2 bases and J gave up 0 bases, with 4 bases separating them. The CDR3 is 13 amino acids. CDR3 sequence: CAISEAMNTEAFF. CDR3 DNA: TGTGCCATCAGTGAGGCGATGAACACTGAAGCTTTCTTT.

The chain couples TRBV19 to TRBJ2-1; D assignment may be TRBD1 or TRBD2 (5 bases each). The CDR3 loop spans 14 amino acids. CDR1 and CDR2 (germline): LNHDA, SQIVND (reference sequence). The V end was cut by 4 bases, the J end by 7 bases, with 14 bases between. The CDR3 nucleotides are TGTGCCAGTAGTACCGGGACGAGGACGAATGAGCAGTTCTTC. Amino acid sequence: CASSTGTRTNEQFF.

The V gene is TRBV7-2, the J gene TRBJ1-5; 7 bases are a match to TRBD1. Germline trimming cut 1 base from V and 1 base from J; bases unmatched to any gene: 4. In germline, CDR1 is SGHTA, CDR2 FQGNSA. The CDR3 covers 16 residues. Here the CDR3 reads CASSLEVGQSNQPQHF. CDR3 DNA sequence: TGTGCCAGCAGCTTAGAAGTGGGACAGAGCAATCAGCCCCAGCATTTT.

The chain carries TRBV18 and TRBJ2-7; TRBD2 agrees at 13 bases. CDR3 length equals 17 residues. CDR1 and CDR2 from the germline V gene are KGHSH and LQKENI. V shed 6 bases and J 6 bases; nucleotides not matched to a gene: 14. The CDR3 loop is CASSPSMVGLAGPEQYF. CDR3 in DNA: TGTGCCAGCTCGCCCAGCATGGTGGGACTAGCGGGACCCGAGCAGTACTTC.

This clone was detected a few times. The chain combines TRBV11-2 with TRBJ1-3; D is uncertain. Trimming took off 4 bases at V and 10 bases at J, with 14 bases between the two ends. The CDR3 spans 13 residues. The V gene's germline CDR1 is SGHAT and CDR2 FQNNGV. The CDR3 nucleotides read TGTGCCAGCAGCTCCACCTATTTCGGGACCATATATTTT. It specifies CASSSTYFGTIYF.

The chain combines TRBV18 with TRBJ2-5; 9 bases agree with TRBD1. V gave up 3 bases and J gave up 5 bases; unmatched junction bases: 4. This CDR3 has 14 residues. Looked up from germline, CDR1 is KGHSH and CDR2 is LQKENI. The CDR3 nucleotides are TGTGCCAGCTCACCGGGACAGGGCGTGGAGACCCAGTACTTC. Amino acid sequence: CASSPGQGVETQYF. Drawing the rest from reference TRBV18 and TRBJ2-5, the complete variable domain is NAGVMQNPRHLVRRRGQEARLRCSPMKGHSHVYWYRQLPEEGLKFMVYLQKENIIDESGMPKERFSAEFPKEGPSILRIQQVVRGDSAAYFCASSPGQGVETQYFGPGTRLLVL.